The entry below describes one TCR beta chain. The sample is drawn from a study of blood T cell repertoires in COVID-19. Study-wide context: Donors in the United States, Italy and Spain gave samples during acute or convalescent COVID-19. From T cells, B-cell-depleted T cells, or PBMCs came the material, which was cDNA or gDNA.

CDR3 length: 13 amino acids. Germline V lookup: CDR1 SGHTA, CDR2 FQGTGA. The V and J ends lost 5 bases and 4 bases respectively, with 9 bases between them. Original analysis: Reference gene primer amplification in the assay estimated nucleated cell counts. Using immunoSEQ multiplex PCR, the repertoire was profiled, and TCRdb retains in-frame clones only, with some absent. The V and J calls and clone size come from that table; D and trimming were worked out from the DNA. The table lists a few hundred thousand clones, roughly 86% of them singletons, with around 2.7% in the top ten. This TCR was recovered from a man between 60 and 70 years old with acute or convalescent COVID-19. J is TRBJ2-1 and V is TRBV7-3, with a tentative D call TRBD1 (6 bases). The material sequenced was peripheral blood. The CDR3 region is CASSLTGYNEQFF. The DNA for the CDR3 is TGTGCCAGCAGCCTTACAGGGTACAATGAGCAGTTCTTC.